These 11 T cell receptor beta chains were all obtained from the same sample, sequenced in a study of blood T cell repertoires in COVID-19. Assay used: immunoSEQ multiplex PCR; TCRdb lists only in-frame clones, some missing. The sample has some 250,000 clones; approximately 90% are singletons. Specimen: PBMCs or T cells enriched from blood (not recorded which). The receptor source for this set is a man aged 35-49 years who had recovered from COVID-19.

Here the CDR3 reads CASSPRTGRGEQFF. The CDR3 nucleotides are TGTGCCAGCAGCCCGAGGACAGGGAGAGGTGAGCAGTTCTTC. The chain joins TRBV4-2 to TRBJ2-1, with 8 positions matching TRBD1. Trimming at V came to 4 bases and at J to 9 bases, leaving 8 bases not matched to a gene. Looked up from germline, CDR1 is LGHNA and CDR2 is YNFKEQ. This CDR3 has 14 amino acids.

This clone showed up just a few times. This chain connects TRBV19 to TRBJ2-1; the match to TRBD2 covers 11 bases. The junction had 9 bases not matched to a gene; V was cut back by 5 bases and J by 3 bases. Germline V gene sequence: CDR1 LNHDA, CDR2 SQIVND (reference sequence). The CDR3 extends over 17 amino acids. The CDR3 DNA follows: TGTGCCAGTAGTCCCAAACCCGGGACTAGCGGCTACAATGAGCAGTTCTTC. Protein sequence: CASSPKPGTSGYNEQFF.

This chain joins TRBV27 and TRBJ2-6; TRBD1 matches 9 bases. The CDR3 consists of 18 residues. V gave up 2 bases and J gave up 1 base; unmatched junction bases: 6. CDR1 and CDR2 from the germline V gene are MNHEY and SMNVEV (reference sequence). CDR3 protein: CASSLTGGGYSGANVLTF. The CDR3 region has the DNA TGTGCCAGCAGTTTAACAGGGGGCGGGTATTCTGGGGCCAACGTCCTGACTTTC.

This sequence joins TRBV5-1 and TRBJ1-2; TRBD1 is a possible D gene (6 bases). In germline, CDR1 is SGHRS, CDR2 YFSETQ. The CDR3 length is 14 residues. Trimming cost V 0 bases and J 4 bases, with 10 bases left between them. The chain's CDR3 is CASSLGTEFYGYTF. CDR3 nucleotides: TGCGCCAGCAGCTTGGGGACAGAGTTCTATGGCTACACCTTC.

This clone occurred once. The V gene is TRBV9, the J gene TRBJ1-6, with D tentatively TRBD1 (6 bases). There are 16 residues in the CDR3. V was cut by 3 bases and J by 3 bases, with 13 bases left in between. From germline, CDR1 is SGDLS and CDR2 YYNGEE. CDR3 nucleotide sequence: TGTGCCAGCAGCGCCGGTGGGACAAGCTATAATTCACCCCTCCACTTT. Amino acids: CASSAGGTSYNSPLHF. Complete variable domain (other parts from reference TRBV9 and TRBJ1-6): DSGVTQTPKHLITATGQRVTLRCSPRSGDLSVYWYQQSLDQGLQFLIQYYNGEERAKGNILERFSAQQFPDLHSELNLSSLELGDSALYFCASSAGGTSYNSPLHFGNGTRLTVT.

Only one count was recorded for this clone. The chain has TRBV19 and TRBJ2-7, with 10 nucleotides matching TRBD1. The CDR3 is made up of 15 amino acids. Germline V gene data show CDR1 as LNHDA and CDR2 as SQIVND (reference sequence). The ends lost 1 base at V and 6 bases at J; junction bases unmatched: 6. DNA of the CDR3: TGTGCCAGTAGTATAGCTGGGGACAGGGGAACCGAGCAGTACTTC. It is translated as CASSIAGDRGTEQYF.

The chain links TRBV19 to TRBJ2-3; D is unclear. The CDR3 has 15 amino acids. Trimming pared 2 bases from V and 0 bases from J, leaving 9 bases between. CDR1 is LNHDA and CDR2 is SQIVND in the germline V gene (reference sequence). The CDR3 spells CASSINSPSTDTQYF. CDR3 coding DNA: TGTGCCAGTAGTATAAACAGTCCGAGCACAGATACGCAGTATTTT. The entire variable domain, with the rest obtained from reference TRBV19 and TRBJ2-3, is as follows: DGGITQSPKYLFRKEGQNVTLSCEQNLNHDAMYWYRQDPGQGLRLIYYSQIVNDFQKGDIAEGYSVSREKKESFPLTVTSAQKNPTAFYLCASSINSPSTDTQYFGPGTRLTVL.

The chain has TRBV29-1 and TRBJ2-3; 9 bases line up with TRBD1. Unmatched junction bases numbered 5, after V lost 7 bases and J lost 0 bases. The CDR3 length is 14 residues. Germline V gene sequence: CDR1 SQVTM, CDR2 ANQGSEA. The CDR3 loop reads CSGKQGASTDTQYF. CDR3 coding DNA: TGCAGCGGAAAACAGGGGGCCAGCACAGATACGCAGTATTTT.

The CDR3 protein is CASSPASPSGRIYEQFF. In DNA, the CDR3 is TGTGCCAGCAGCCCAGCAAGCCCTAGCGGGAGAATTTATGAGCAGTTCTTC. The chain employs TRBV7-8 and TRBJ2-1; TRBD2 matches 10 bases. This CDR3 region has 17 residues. The V and J ends lost 5 bases and 8 bases, in that order; junction bases with no gene match: 15. Germline CDR1 reads SGHVS; CDR2 reads FQNEAQ.

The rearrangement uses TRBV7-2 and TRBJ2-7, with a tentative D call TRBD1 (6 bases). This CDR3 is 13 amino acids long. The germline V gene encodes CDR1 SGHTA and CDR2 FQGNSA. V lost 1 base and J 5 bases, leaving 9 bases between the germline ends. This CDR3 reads CASSLVTGNEQYF. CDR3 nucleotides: TGTGCCAGCAGCTTAGTTACAGGGAACGAGCAGTACTTC.

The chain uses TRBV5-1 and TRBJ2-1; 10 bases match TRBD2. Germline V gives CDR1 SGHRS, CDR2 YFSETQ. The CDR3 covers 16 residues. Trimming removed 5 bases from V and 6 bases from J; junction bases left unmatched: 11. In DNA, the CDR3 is TGCGCCAGCAGGGGAACAGCGGGAGGGCCGGTCAATGAGCAGTTCTTC. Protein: CASRGTAGGPVNEQFF.